A single sample gave rise to the 5 T cell receptor beta chains below, sequenced in a study of blood T cell repertoires in COVID-19. The repertoire was sequenced with immunoSEQ multiplex PCR; TCRdb's copy has only in-frame clones and lacks some. Among about 160,000 clones listed, 60% to 85% were seen once. Sequencing was carried out using peripheral blood. The source of these receptors is a man aged 60-69 years with acute or convalescent COVID-19.

The chain is built from TRBV2 and TRBJ2-5; 7 nucleotides agree with TRBD2. CDR3 length: 15 amino acids. V was pared by 4 bases and J by 4 bases, with 9 bases of the junction left unmatched. In germline, CDR1 is SNHLY, CDR2 FYNNEI. Here the CDR3 DNA reads TGTGCCAGCAGTGTCGGACGCACGGGGGGAGAGACCCAGTACTTC. Its protein is CASSVGRTGGETQYF.

The CDR3 is CASSQADREDAFF. The DNA of the CDR3 is TGCGCCAGCAGCCAAGCCGACAGGGAGGACGCTTTCTTT. This chain links TRBV4-1 with TRBJ1-1; 7 bases are shared with TRBD1. The CDR3 runs 13 residues. Germline V lookup: CDR1 MGHRA, CDR2 YSYEKL. V dropped 1 base and J dropped 11; count of bases not matched to a gene: 7.

This clone was seen a handful of times. Other DNA variants within this sample encode the same CDR3. The rearrangement links TRBV19 to TRBJ1-5; TRBD1 matches 10 bases. Germline values: CDR1 LNHDA, CDR2 SQIVND (reference sequence). With V trimmed by 6 bases and J by 2 bases, 1 base remained unmatched. The CDR3 spans 14 residues. This CDR3 is CASSGTGGNQPQHF. CDR3 in DNA: TGTGCCAGTAGCGGGACAGGGGGCAATCAGCCCCAGCATTTT.

The chain joins TRBV7-9 to TRBJ2-5; 10 bases are a match to TRBD1. Germline lookup yields CDR1 SEHNR and CDR2 FQNEAQ (reference sequence). V was pared by 5 bases and J by 4 bases, with 4 bases of the junction left unmatched. The CDR3 extends over 14 amino acids. The CDR3 sequence: CASSPWTGGETQYF. The CDR3, as DNA: TGTGCCAGCAGCCCGTGGACAGGGGGAGAGACCCAGTACTTC. The full variable domain, in which reference TRBV7-9 and TRBJ2-5 provide the parts outside the CDR3, is DTGVSQNPRHKITKRGQNVTFRCDPISEHNRLYWYRQTLGQGPEFLTYFQNEAQLEKSRLLSDRFSAERPKGSFSTLEIQRTEQGDSAMYLCASSPWTGGETQYFGPGTRLLVL.

This clone occurred once. The V call is TRBV19, the J call TRBJ2-1; TRBD1 is a possible D gene (5 bases). The CDR3 is 16 residues long. CDR1 and CDR2 from the germline V gene are LNHDA and SQIVND (reference sequence). The V and J ends lost 6 bases and 6 bases respectively, with 21 bases between them. The CDR3 sequence: CASRILGPPRGNEQFF. CDR3 nucleotide sequence: TGTGCCAGTAGGATATTGGGGCCGCCAAGGGGCAATGAGCAGTTCTTC.